Reported below is one TCR beta chain. Trimming cost V 2 bases and J 4 bases; bases outside gene matches: 3. The CDR3 consists of 14 residues. CDR1 and CDR2 from the germline V gene are LGHDT and YNNKEL (reference sequence). The record originates from a study of blood T cell repertoires in COVID-19. As for the study in general: The United States, Italy and Spain supplied acute and convalescent COVID-19 samples.

Measured with immunoSEQ multiplex PCR; TCRdb has only the in-frame clones, and not every one. Of over 200,000 clones listed, 80% to 90% are singletons. The gene calls are TRBV3-1 (or the pseudogene TRBV3-2) and TRBJ1-1; 8 bases agree with TRBD1. Sequencing was carried out using peripheral blood. The sequence was collected from a man aged 80 or over with acute or convalescent COVID-19. CDR3 nucleotides: TGTGCCAGCAGCCAATCAGGGGGCCTCACTGAAGCTTTCTTT. It specifies CASSQSGGLTEAFF.